The clone carrying this T cell receptor (beta chain) was counted many times. Unique molecular identifiers (one per individual cDNA molecule) were attached. TCRdb redid the calling of the 5' RACE reads with MiXCR, one entry per CDR3 protein. The sample contains about 110,000 distinct CDR3 sequences, roughly 13% of which appear only once. The sample belongs to a study of early T cells in non-severe SARS-CoV-2 infection. The CDR3 contains 16 residues. The trim removed 3 bases at V and 4 bases at J, leaving 9 bases unmatched. The germline gives CDR1 SGHVS, CDR2 FQNEAQ. The V and J genes are TRBV7-8 and TRBJ2-1; 7 nucleotides match TRBD2. The starting material was whole blood, obtained at baseline. This clonotype originated in an adult who was a healthcare worker with PCR-confirmed SARS-CoV-2 infection or an uninfected control (not recorded which). The CDR3 region has the DNA TGTGCCAGCAGCTTTAGTTCGGGGGGTAGGTACAATGAGCAGTTCTTC. Its translation: CASSFSSGGRYNEQFF.